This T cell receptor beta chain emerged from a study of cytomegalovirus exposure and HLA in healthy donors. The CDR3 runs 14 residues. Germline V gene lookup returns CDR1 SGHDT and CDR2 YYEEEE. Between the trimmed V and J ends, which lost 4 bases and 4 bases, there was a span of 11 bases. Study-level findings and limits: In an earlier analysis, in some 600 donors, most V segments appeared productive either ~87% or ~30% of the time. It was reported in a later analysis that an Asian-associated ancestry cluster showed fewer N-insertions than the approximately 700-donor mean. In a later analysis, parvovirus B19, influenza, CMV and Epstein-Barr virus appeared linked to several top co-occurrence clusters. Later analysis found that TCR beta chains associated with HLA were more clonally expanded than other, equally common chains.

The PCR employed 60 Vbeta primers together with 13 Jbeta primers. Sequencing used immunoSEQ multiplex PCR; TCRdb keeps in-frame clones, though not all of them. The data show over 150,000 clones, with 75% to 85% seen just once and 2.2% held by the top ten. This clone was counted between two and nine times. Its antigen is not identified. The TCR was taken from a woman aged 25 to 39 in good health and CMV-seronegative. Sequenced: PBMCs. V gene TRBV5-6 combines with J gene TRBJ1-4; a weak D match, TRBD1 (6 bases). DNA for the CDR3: TGTGCCAGCAGCCCGCCAGGGGTTAATGAAAAACTGTTTTTT. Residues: CASSPPGVNEKLFF.